Below are 24 T cell receptor beta chains sequenced from a single sample in a study of OX40 agonist ivuxolimab in advanced cancers. The data were produced by immunoSEQ multiplex PCR, yet TCRdb's version contains in-frame clones alone and is incomplete. The table has more than 55,000 clones, under 90% seen once. The sequences come from CD4+ or CD8+ T cells sorted from blood, collected in a trial of the OX40 agonist ivuxolimab. The receptors shown here come from an adult with an advanced solid tumor such as melanoma, head and neck, liver or kidney cancer.

The V and J genes are TRBV6-5 and TRBJ2-5; the match to TRBD1 covers 9 bases. The J call may be incorrect, as the DNA end agrees better with TRBJ2-7. Germline lookup yields CDR1 MNHEY and CDR2 SVGAGI. The CDR3 covers 15 residues. DNA of the CDR3: TGTGCCAGCAGTTTCACCGGGACAGGGTTCTACGAGCAGTACTTC. Translation: CASSFTGTGFYEQYF.

The chain carries TRBV30 and TRBJ2-5; the D gene is possibly TRBD1 (6 bases). The J call could be wrong; TRBJ2-7 is a better fit for the DNA end. Germline V CDR1 and CDR2: GTSNPN, SVGIG (reference sequence). The CDR3 extends over 13 amino acids. Here the CDR3 reads CAWRPTGTYEQYF. The CDR3 DNA follows: TGTGCCTGGCGACCGACAGGCACCTACGAGCAGTACTTC.

The chain uses TRBV9 and TRBJ2-1; 7 bases are shared with TRBD1. V lost 1 base, J lost 4 bases, and 8 bases stayed unmatched. Germline lookup yields CDR1 SGDLS and CDR2 YYNGEE. CDR3 length: 16 residues. CDR3 coding DNA: TGTGCCAGCAGCGTAACGTCGGGACAGCTGTACAATGAGCAGTTCTTC. Its translation: CASSVTSGQLYNEQFF.

This clone was observed a handful of times. The chain has TRBV4-3 and TRBJ1-5; 10 bases are a match to TRBD1. Germline CDR1 is LGHNA and CDR2 is YSLEER. The CDR3 sequence is 20 residues long. Trimming cost V 1 base and J 1 base; bases outside gene matches: 13. The CDR3 DNA is TGCGCCAGCAGCCAAGGGTCACGAGGGGTGGGACAGGGGAGCAATCAGCCCCAGCATTTT. It specifies CASSQGSRGVGQGSNQPQHF.

This chain joins TRBV9 and TRBJ1-1; the D is unclear. The CDR3 extends over 13 amino acids. The germline CDR1 and CDR2 sequences are SGDLS and YYNGEE. V was shortened by 3 bases and J by 2 bases, with 8 bases between the two germline ends. CDR3 region: CASSAGPNTEAFF. The CDR3 region has the DNA TGTGCCAGCAGCGCAGGACCCAACACTGAAGCTTTCTTT. The full variable domain, in which reference TRBV9 and TRBJ1-1 provide the parts outside the CDR3, is DSGVTQTPKHLITATGQRVTLRCSPRSGDLSVYWYQQSLDQGLQFLIQYYNGEERAKGNILERFSAQQFPDLHSELNLSSLELGDSALYFCASSAGPNTEAFFGQGTRLTVV.

This clone was counted only a few times. The chain recombines TRBV5-6 with TRBJ1-1; a possible D gene is TRBD1 (5 bases). Trimming pared 2 bases from V and 5 bases from J, leaving 16 bases between. The CDR3 is made up of 15 amino acids. The germline CDR1 and CDR2 sequences are SGHDT and YYEEEE. CDR3 nucleotide sequence: TGTGCCAGCAGCTTATACACCAGGGATTCAACTGAAGCTTTCTTT. Translated, it gives CASSLYTRDSTEAFF.

V is TRBV5-8 and J is TRBJ2-7; TRBD2 is a possible D gene (6 bases). The CDR3 loop spans 15 amino acids. Germline V gene lookup returns CDR1 SGHTS and CDR2 YDEGEE. V shed 4 bases and J shed 5 bases, with 19 bases lying between them. This chain's CDR3 is CASSPWSGLPNEQYF. CDR3 DNA: TGTGCCAGCAGCCCGTGGTCGGGACTCCCTAACGAGCAGTACTTC.

Regarding this clone: One end of the junction is discordant with germline, which a read error may explain. V is TRBV28 and J is TRBJ1-1; TRBD1 is a possible D gene (5 bases). CDR1 MDHEN and CDR2 SYDVKM come from the germline V gene. The CDR3 sequence is 13 residues long. This CDR3 is CASSSVGELKPLF. DNA of the CDR3: TGTGCCAGCAGTTCGGTGGGGGAACTGAAGCCCCTCTTT.

The rearrangement uses TRBV13 and TRBJ2-7, with D perhaps TRBD2 (6 bases). This CDR3 region has 14 residues. V shed 0 bases and J shed 1 base, with 7 bases lying between them. CDR1 and CDR2 from the germline V gene are PRHDT and FYEKMQ (reference sequence). CDR3 sequence: CASSLGGSSYEQYF. The CDR3 coding sequence is TGTGCCAGCAGCTTAGGCGGGAGTTCCTACGAGCAGTACTTC.

The chain carries TRBV15 and TRBJ2-5; 9 nucleotides match TRBD2. Near its end, the DNA agrees better with TRBJ2-7, so the J call may be wrong. Looked up from germline, CDR1 is LNHNV and CDR2 is YYDKDF (reference sequence). CDR3 length: 15 amino acids. The CDR3 DNA reads TGTGCCACCAGTGAGGGTCTAGCGGGATCCTACGAGCAGTACTTC. It yields the protein CATSEGLAGSYEQYF.

The chain combines TRBV2 with TRBJ2-7; D perhaps matches TRBD2 (6 bases). The V gene's germline CDR1 is SNHLY and CDR2 FYNNEI. V dropped 6 bases and J dropped 3 bases, with 6 bases sitting between them. The CDR3 has 11 residues. The CDR3 loop reads CASRGLYEQYF. In DNA form, the CDR3 reads TGTGCCAGCAGGGGACTCTACGAGCAGTACTTC. The entire variable domain, with the rest obtained from reference TRBV2 and TRBJ2-7, is as follows: EPEVTQTPSHQVTQMGQEVILRCVPISNHLYFYWYRQILGQKVEFLVSFYNNEISEKSEIFDDQFSVERPDGSNFTLKIRSTKLEDSAMYFCASRGLYEQYFGPGTRLTVT.

The CDR3 coding sequence is TGCGCCAGCAGCCAAGATCCCGGTAACATTCAGTACTTC. Its translation: CASSQDPGNIQYF. The rearrangement uses TRBV4-3 and TRBJ2-4; no firm D call. V lost 0 bases, J lost 7 bases, and 7 bases lay in between. This CDR3 is 13 amino acids long. In germline, CDR1 is LGHNA, CDR2 YSLEER.

The table lists this clone with a few counts. The rearrangement uses TRBV15 and TRBJ1-5; 8 bases map to TRBD1. The CDR3 length is 14 residues. From germline, CDR1 is LNHNV and CDR2 YYDKDF (reference sequence). Trimming removed 3 bases from V and 9 bases from J; junction bases left unmatched: 7. CDR3 loop: CATSSGQGGGPQHF. The DNA of the CDR3 is TGTGCCACCAGCAGCGGACAGGGAGGTGGGCCCCAGCATTTT.

The CDR3 loop is CASSLVGGNGYTF. In nucleotides, the CDR3 is TGTGCCAGCAGTTTAGTGGGGGGAAATGGCTACACCTTC. The V call is TRBV28, the J call TRBJ1-2; D possibly corresponds to TRBD1 (5 bases). V shed 2 bases and J shed 6 bases, with 10 bases lying between them. This CDR3 has 13 amino acids. Germline assignment: CDR1 MDHEN and CDR2 SYDVKM.

This chain links TRBV11-3 with TRBJ1-6, with TRBD1 matching 7 bases. CDR3 length: 15 residues. V gave up 5 bases and J gave up 9 bases; unmatched junction bases: 10. The germline V gene has CDR1 SGHNT and CDR2 YENEEA. CDR3 in amino acids: CASSPRQGSGSPLHF. CDR3 DNA sequence: TGTGCCAGCAGCCCCAGACAGGGCTCGGGTTCACCCCTCCACTTT.

V gene TRBV19 combines with J gene TRBJ2-5; tentatively, D is TRBD1 (6 bases). The tail of the sequence fits TRBJ2-7 better, so the J call may be wrong. CDR3 length equals 18 residues. Germline V gene data show CDR1 as LNHDA and CDR2 as SQIVND (reference sequence). The CDR3, as DNA: TGTGCCAGTAGTATAAGGCGGCAGGGGAGTAGGGGATTCTACGAGCAGTACTTC. Translated: CASSIRRQGSRGFYEQYF.

The rearrangement links TRBV5-1 to TRBJ1-6; D is perhaps TRBD1 (5 bases). Germline CDR1 reads SGHRS; CDR2 reads YFSETQ. This CDR3 region has 16 residues. Deletions cut 2 bases from V and 10 bases from J, with 19 bases between. The CDR3 bases are TGCGCCAGCAGCTTCTACTCCGGGAAGGGGAACTCACCCCTCCACTTT. Translating gives CASSFYSGKGNSPLHF.

This chain links TRBV15 with TRBJ1-2, with unresolved D. Per the germline V gene, CDR1 is LNHNV and CDR2 is YYDKDF (reference sequence). The CDR3 runs to 15 residues. V shed 3 bases and J shed 4 bases, with 15 bases lying between them. The CDR3 region is CATSRVRTNAYGYTF. CDR3 nucleotide sequence: TGTGCCACCAGCAGGGTTCGAACAAACGCCTATGGCTACACCTTC.

The chain carries TRBV7-2 and TRBJ2-7, with a weak D call TRBD1 (6 bases). V was trimmed by 4 bases and J by 3 bases, leaving 10 bases between them. This CDR3 is 13 amino acids long. Germline V gene sequence: CDR1 SGHTA, CDR2 FQGNSA. The CDR3 DNA is TGTGCCAGCAGCTATGCACAGGGCTACGAGCAGTACTTC. Translating gives CASSYAQGYEQYF.

In this sample, this clone turned up once. The V call is TRBV2, the J call TRBJ2-7, with D hard to call. The V gene's germline CDR1 is SNHLY and CDR2 FYNNEI. Deletions cut 3 bases from V and 2 bases from J, with 14 bases between. The CDR3 contains 15 residues. The CDR3 DNA sequence: TGTGCCAGCAGTGAGAGTAGGGCAGGAACCTACGAGCAGTACTTC. Encoded protein: CASSESRAGTYEQYF. Full variable domain (missing parts from reference TRBV2 and TRBJ2-7): EPEVTQTPSHQVTQMGQEVILRCVPISNHLYFYWYRQILGQKVEFLVSFYNNEISEKSEIFDDQFSVERPDGSNFTLKIRSTKLEDSAMYFCASSESRAGTYEQYFGPGTRLTVT.

Notes on this clone: This sample also contains other DNA sequences that code for the same CDR3. The chain has TRBV7-3 and TRBJ1-1, with TRBD1 matching 8 bases. J was trimmed by 2 bases and V by 3 bases; bases with no gene match: 2. Germline V gene sequence: CDR1 SGHTA, CDR2 FQGTGA. This CDR3 is 14 amino acids long. Written as DNA, the CDR3 is TGTGCCAGCAGCTTGGACAGGGCCAACACTGAAGCTTTCTTT. As protein: CASSLDRANTEAFF.

The chain has TRBV27 and TRBJ1-5, with TRBD1 as a possible D gene (5 bases). Germline values: CDR1 MNHEY, CDR2 SMNVEV (reference sequence). The CDR3 covers 15 residues. The ends were cut back, 4 bases at V and 3 bases at J, with 13 bases in the middle. The CDR3 sequence: CASSWRGQYNQPQHF. Written as DNA, the CDR3 is TGTGCCAGCAGTTGGAGGGGTCAGTACAATCAGCCCCAGCATTTT.

The genes are TRBV11-2 and TRBJ2-7, with D perhaps matching TRBD1 (6 bases). The CDR3 loop spans 14 amino acids. Trimming took off 3 bases at V and 5 bases at J, with 14 bases between the two ends. Germline CDR1 and CDR2: SGHAT and FQNNGV. The DNA for the CDR3 is TGTGCCAGCAGCTTCGCCGGGACAATCAACGAGCAGTACTTC. Translating gives CASSFAGTINEQYF.

The rearrangement links TRBV7-9 to TRBJ1-2; D unresolved. The ends were cut back, 7 bases at V and 3 bases at J, with 18 bases in the middle. CDR1 is SEHNR, CDR2 FQNEAQ, per germline (reference sequence). CDR3 length equals 15 residues. The CDR3 DNA is TGTGCCAGCACCTCGAGGGCCCCGAGCGACTATGGCTACACCTTC. Protein: CASTSRAPSDYGYTF.